The present T cell receptor (beta chain) was sequenced within a study of T cell repertoires in cytomegalovirus infection. This clonotype was found a few times. The antigen is not known. A single record per CDR3 protein comes from TCRdb applying MiXCR to the reads. The sample lists 60,000 to 85,000 distinct CDR3 sequences, 20% to 25% occurring once. The CDR3 covers 14 residues. Germline CDR1 and CDR2: MDHEN and SYDVKM. Germline trimming cut 3 bases from V and 0 bases from J; bases unmatched to any gene: 2. This clonotype was sampled from a human donor in good health (CMV status not recorded). Some clones in this sample may be carry-over from other donors' samples. Sequenced material: PBMCs, sequenced either directly or after in vitro stimulation (not recorded which). This chain links TRBV28 with TRBJ2-7, with TRBD2 identical over 7 bases. CDR3 bases: TGTGCCAGCAGTTTGGGGAGGGTCTCCTACGAGCAGTACTTC. This gives the protein CASSLGRVSYEQYF.